This passage covers 4 T cell receptor beta chains from one sample sequenced in a study of T cells in Graves' hyperthyroidism and ophthalmopathy (dated by TCRdb to the late 2010s). The receptor library was made with multiplex PCR. Sequenced on an Illumina HiSeq 2000. TCR beta CDR3 regions were amplified from RNA transcripts. The first round of RT-PCR for the TCR CDR3 was performed with the HTBI primer set and the Qiagen OneStep RT-PCR kit. The raw public data were reprocessed by TCRdb itself: fastp quality trimming at Q25, MiXCR clonotype calling, in-frame beta chains only. Identical CDR3 proteins give one entry, which carries the most common genes and DNA. Across this sample there are about 580,000 distinct CDR3 sequences, with about 14% seen only once. Of the sample, more than 4.5% is held by the ten largest clones. Input material: blood. The receptors shown here come from a woman under 40 with Graves' hyperthyroidism that later progressed to Graves' ophthalmopathy.

This clonotype was found many times. The V gene is TRBV6-1, the J gene TRBJ2-5, with 12 positions matching TRBD2. The V gene end was trimmed by 5 bases and the J gene end by 4 bases; junction bases not matched to a gene: 11. This CDR3 spans 17 amino acids. Germline CDR1 MNHNS, CDR2 SASEGT. The CDR3: CASSSGTSGSTLETQYF. CDR3 sequence (DNA): TGTGCCAGCAGTTCCGGGACTAGCGGGTCTACCTTAGAGACCCAGTACTTC.

At least ten counts were recorded for this clonotype. The rearrangement joins TRBV30 to TRBJ2-2, with D tentatively TRBD1 (5 bases). This CDR3 has 12 amino acids. CDR1 is GTSNPN, CDR2 SVGIG, per germline (reference sequence). V lost 4 bases and J 3 bases, leaving 6 bases between the germline ends. CDR3 DNA: TGTGCCTGGACAGGGTACACCGGGGAGCTGTTTTTT. Translating it yields CAWTGYTGELFF.

This clonotype came up once. The chain joins TRBV5-1 to TRBJ2-7; 9 nucleotides line up with TRBD2. The CDR3 is 17 amino acids. Germline V lookup: CDR1 SGHRS, CDR2 YFSETQ. J lost 3 bases, V lost 1 base, and 11 bases had no gene match. The CDR3 loop is CASSLRIKRLADYEQYF. The CDR3 DNA reads TGCGCCAGCAGCTTGCGGATTAAAAGACTAGCGGACTACGAGCAGTACTTC.

This clonotype was seen ten or more times. This chain uses TRBV5-1 with TRBJ2-7; D may be TRBD1 (7 bases). Germline assignment: CDR1 SGHRS and CDR2 YFSETQ. The CDR3 sequence is 14 residues long. The V gene lost 0 bases and the J gene lost 6 bases, with 13 bases spanning the gap. CDR3 amino acids: CASSLVRGTGEQYF. For the CDR3, the DNA is TGCGCCAGCAGCTTGGTCAGGGGGACTGGCGAGCAGTACTTC.